This T cell receptor beta chain came from a study of T cell responses to AZD1222 COVID-19 vaccine. This table comes from immunoSEQ multiplex PCR, and its TCRdb copy is limited to in-frame clones, with some not included. The profile shows about 56,000 clones, approximately 86% of them singletons. Worth noting for this clone: Antigen unknown.

Study observations and caveats: Reportedly, nearly half the spike-specific TCRs target unmutated variant regions.

Germline values: CDR1 MDHEN, CDR2 SYDVKM. The CDR3 length is 11 residues. Trimming cost V 4 bases and J 15 bases, with 13 bases left between them. The receptor was derived from an adult who received the AZD1222 COVID-19 vaccine. This chain connects TRBV28 to TRBJ1-5; D call uncertain. The sample in question was peripheral blood, obtained 28 days after the second AZD1222 dose. CDR3 sequence: CASSSTWLVHF. The CDR3 DNA follows: TGTGCCAGCAGTTCGACATGGCTTGTGCATTTT.